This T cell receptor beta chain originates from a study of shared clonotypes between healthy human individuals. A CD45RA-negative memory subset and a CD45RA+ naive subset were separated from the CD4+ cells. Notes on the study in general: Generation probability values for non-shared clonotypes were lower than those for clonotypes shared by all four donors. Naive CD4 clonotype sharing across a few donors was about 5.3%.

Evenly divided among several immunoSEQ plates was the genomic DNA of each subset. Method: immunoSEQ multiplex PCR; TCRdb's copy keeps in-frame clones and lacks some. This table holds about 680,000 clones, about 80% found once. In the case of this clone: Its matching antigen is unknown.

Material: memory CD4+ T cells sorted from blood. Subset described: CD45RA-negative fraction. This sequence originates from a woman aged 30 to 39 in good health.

Here the CDR3 DNA reads TGCGCCAGCAGCCAAGAGTACCCGGGACAGGGGGCCTATGGCTACACCTTC. Translation: CASSQEYPGQGAYGYTF. The V and J genes are TRBV4-1 and TRBJ1-2, with TRBD1 matching over 12 bases. Germline loops: CDR1 MGHRA, CDR2 YSYEKL. The CDR3 length is 17 residues. The V segment lost 0 bases and the J segment 4 bases; nucleotides outside the gene matches: 6.